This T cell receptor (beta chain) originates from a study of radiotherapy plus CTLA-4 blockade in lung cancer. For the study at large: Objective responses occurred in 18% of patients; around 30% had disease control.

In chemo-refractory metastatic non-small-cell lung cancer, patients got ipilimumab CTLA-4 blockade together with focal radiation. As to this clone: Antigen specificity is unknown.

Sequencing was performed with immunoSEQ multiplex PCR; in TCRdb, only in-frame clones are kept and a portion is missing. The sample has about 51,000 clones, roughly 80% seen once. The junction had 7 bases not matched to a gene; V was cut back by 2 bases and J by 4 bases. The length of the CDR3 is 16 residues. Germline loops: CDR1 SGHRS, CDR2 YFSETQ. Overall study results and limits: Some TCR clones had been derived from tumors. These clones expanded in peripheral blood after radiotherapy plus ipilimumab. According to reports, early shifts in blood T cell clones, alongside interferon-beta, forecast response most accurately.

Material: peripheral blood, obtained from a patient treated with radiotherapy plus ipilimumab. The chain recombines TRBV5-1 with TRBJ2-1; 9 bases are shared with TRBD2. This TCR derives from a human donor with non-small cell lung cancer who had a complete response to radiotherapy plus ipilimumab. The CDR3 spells CASSFRPSGVYNEQFF. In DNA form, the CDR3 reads TGCGCCAGCAGCTTCCGGCCTAGCGGGGTTTACAATGAGCAGTTCTTC.